This T cell receptor beta chain was identified during a study of a mutant IDH1 vaccine in newly diagnosed glioma (dated by TCRdb to the early 2020s). The study in broad terms: Of the 25 to 40 patients who were treated, about 62% were male and approximately 38% were female, and the mean age was approximately 40 years. For exploratory analyses, approximately 25 treated patients had longitudinal TCRB deep sequencing done wherever samples were available. Six visits were used for peripheral blood collection: V03 (baseline), V05, V07, V10, V12 and V13. Before enrollment, most patients had been given radiochemotherapy with temozolomide as standard therapy, while the rest had received either radiotherapy alone or temozolomide alone.

On this clone: This receptor's antigen is unknown. It has no much larger one-base neighbor in the sample; base qualities were not kept.

Libraries came from the immunoSEQ multiplex PCR assay. Rearranged TCR beta chain sequences were amplified using the hsTCRB Kit according to the manufacturer's protocol. Sequencing of TCRB libraries was carried out on an Illumina MiSeq. Regarding the original processing steps: Demultiplexing, trimming and gene mapping were performed with the kit vendor's proprietary platform. Held by TCRdb, this immuneACCESS table contains in-frame sequences only and omits some clones. Under half of the omission traces to an unresolved V gene where checked; the cause of the rest is unknown. That table gives V, J and clone size, and the DNA gave D and trimming. The sample includes around 54,000 clones, with around 80% observed a single time. The top ten clones comprise about a fifth of the sample. The full study reports these points: The authors noted that analyses of patient blood samples could not be reproduced because of sample limitations. Across multiple MHC alleles, vaccine-induced immune responses were seen in approximately 93% of patients. Selection of PBMC samples for TCRB deep sequencing was based on availability. Changes in the top peripheral T cell clonotypes picked up by TCRB sequencing did not appear to be linked to pseudoprogression.

The sample's time point, from its label and the paper: baseline, week 1 (first vaccination visit). Per the publication, the treatment or condition label means: pre-vaccination baseline after standard-of-care therapy. Donors had newly diagnosed WHO grade 3 or 4 IDH1-mutant astrocytomas with loss of nuclear ATRX. The samples were drawn from NOA16, a multicentre, single-arm, open-label phase I trial in Germany that tested a mutant IDH1 peptide vaccine in humans for the first time. Blood drawn at visit V03 was used as the baseline sample for immunogenicity testing. Genomic DNA for TCRB sequencing was extracted from EDTA blood using the DNeasy Blood and Tissue Kit. CDR1 and CDR2, per the germline V gene, are WSHSY and SAAADI. Clipping removes 10 bases from V and 3 bases from J, with 22 as the unmatched junction base count. The CDR3 runs 20 residues from the cysteine to the phenylalanine. The DNA shown is the 60-base CDR3, in frame from base 1.

The clonotype was recovered from a man aged 18 to 30 with glioma. The sample here was PBMCs, taken from a glioma patient treated with radiotherapy, temozolomide or both. This sequence uses TRBV10-2 and TRBJ2-4, with TRBD2 identical over 12 junction bases. The DNA reads TGCGCCACTGCCAATAGTGGGCTGACTAGCGGGAGAGGTAGCAAAAACATTCAGTACTTC. It translates to CATANSGLTSGRGSKNIQYF.